What follows are 18 T cell receptor beta chains derived from one specimen sequenced in a study of molecular identifiers for immune sequencing clone quantification. TCRdb redid the calling of the PCR reads with MiXCR, one entry per CDR3 protein. The profile covers around 65,000 distinct CDR3 sequences, with 15% to 20% appearing a single time and around 1.6% taken by the ten largest. Sequenced input: naive CD8+ T cells from blood, with Jurkat cell RNA spiked in. Subset specified: FACS-sorted CD8+CD4-CCR7+CD45RA+ naive T cells. The receptor source for this set is a human donor in good health. Some libraries in this study had Jurkat cell RNA spiked in.

This clonotype was counted many times. This chain joins TRBV7-9 and TRBJ2-7; TRBD2 aligns across 7 bases. Germline CDR1 reads SEHNR; CDR2 reads FQNEAQ (reference sequence). After removal of 4 bases from V and 7 bases from J, the junction contained 1 base not matched to a gene. CDR3 length: 11 residues. CDR3 sequence (DNA): TGTGCCAGCAGCTGGGGGGGGGAGCAGTACTTC. Protein product: CASSWGGEQYF.

This chain uses TRBV28 with TRBJ1-6, with a tentative D call TRBD1 (5 bases). The germline V gene has CDR1 MDHEN and CDR2 SYDVKM. This CDR3 has 17 amino acids. Trimming shortened V by 2 bases and J by 3 bases, and 14 bases separated the two germline ends. DNA of the CDR3: TGTGCCAGCAGTTTACGGCAGGGCCATAGCTATAATTCACCCCTCCACTTT. Translating gives CASSLRQGHSYNSPLHF. The variable domain in full, with the rest retrieved from reference TRBV28 and TRBJ1-6, is DVKVTQSSRYLVKRTGEKVFLECVQDMDHENMFWYRQDPGLGLRLIYFSYDVKMKEKGDIPEGYSVSREKKERFSLILESASTNQTSMYLCASSLRQGHSYNSPLHFGNGTRLTVT.

On this clonotype itself: Possible read error: a much larger clone is one base away. V gene TRBV18 combines with J gene TRBJ2-1; 11 bases map to TRBD2. V lost 3 bases to trimming and J lost 5 bases; unmatched junction nucleotides: 15. The CDR3 length is 19 residues. The germline gives CDR1 KGHSH, CDR2 LQKENI. The CDR3 nucleotides are TGTGCCAGCTCACCGTTAGGCCTGATAGCGGGAGGGCTCAACAATGAGCAGTTCTTC. It translates to CASSPLGLIAGGLNNEQFF.

This clonotype was counted many times. The rearrangement uses TRBV28 and TRBJ1-2, with 8 bases matching TRBD1. Trimming took 4 bases from V and 8 from J; bases not matched to a gene: 9. This CDR3 is built from 14 residues. CDR1 is MDHEN, CDR2 SYDVKM, per germline. CDR3 sequence: CASSYGTGFIGYTF. In DNA, the CDR3 is TGTGCCAGCAGTTATGGGACAGGTTTTATAGGCTACACCTTC.

This clonotype appeared many times. The rearrangement uses TRBV3-1 and TRBJ2-5, with D maybe TRBD2 (6 bases). With 4 bases removed from V and 2 bases from J, the gap between germline ends came to 11 bases. Germline V gene data show CDR1 as LGHDT and CDR2 as YNNKEL (reference sequence). The CDR3 extends over 14 amino acids. The chain's CDR3 is CASSRPGTQETQYF. CDR3 DNA sequence: TGTGCCAGCAGCCGGCCCGGGACTCAAGAGACCCAGTACTTC.

In its sample, this clonotype was seen many times. The chain recombines TRBV11-3 with TRBJ2-1, with 7 bases identical to TRBD1. V trimming: 5 bases; J trimming: 9 bases; junction bases outside the gene matches: 19. Germline V lookup: CDR1 SGHNT, CDR2 YENEEA. The CDR3 sequence is 17 residues long. The CDR3 reads CASSPTGPFTRSGEQFF. In DNA, the CDR3 is TGTGCCAGCAGCCCGACAGGGCCCTTTACCCGGAGTGGTGAGCAGTTCTTC. The whole variable domain, filled in from reference TRBV11-3 and TRBJ2-1, reads EAGVVQSPRYKIIEKKQPVAFWCNPISGHNTLYWYLQNLGQGPELLIRYENEEAVDDSQLPKDRFSAERLKGVDSTLKIQPAELGDSAVYLCASSPTGPFTRSGEQFFGPGTRLTVL.

V is TRBV12-3 or TRBV12-4 and J is TRBJ1-2, with TRBD1 matching 7 bases. The CDR3 totals 17 residues. The V segment lost 2 bases and the J segment 3 bases; nucleotides outside the gene matches: 12. The CDR3 region is CASSLYERQGLYYGYTF. The CDR3 DNA sequence: TGTGCCAGCAGTTTATACGAGAGACAGGGCCTTTACTATGGCTACACCTTC.

V usage is TRBV13 and J usage is TRBJ2-1; TRBD1 is a possible D gene (5 bases). The CDR3 length is 13 residues. Deletions cut 3 bases from V and 4 bases from J, with 7 bases between. Looked up from germline, CDR1 is PRHDT and CDR2 is FYEKMQ (reference sequence). CDR3: CASSFNRYNEQFF. In nucleotides, the CDR3 is TGTGCCAGCAGCTTCAACAGGTACAATGAGCAGTTCTTC.

This clonotype came up many times. The chain links TRBV29-1 to TRBJ1-3; 7 positions match TRBD1. The germline V gene has CDR1 SQVTM and CDR2 ANQGSEA. CDR3 size: 14 residues. Losses at the gene ends were 5 bases for V and 2 bases for J; bases not matched to a gene: 6. The CDR3 protein is CSVQGESTGNTIYF. The CDR3 DNA is TGCAGCGTTCAGGGGGAATCTACTGGAAACACCATATATTTT.

There are a few counts of this clonotype. V is TRBV29-1 and J is TRBJ2-2; the D call may be TRBD1 or TRBD2 (5 bases each). Trimming removed 6 bases from V and 6 bases from J, with 11 bases in between. The CDR3 consists of 12 residues. In germline, CDR1 is SQVTM, CDR2 ANQGSEA. The CDR3 loop reads CSVPLGAGELFF. The DNA of the CDR3 is TGCAGCGTACCCTTGGGGGCCGGGGAGCTGTTTTTT.

For this clonotype: Given a much more abundant clone one base away, this may be a read error. No conserved phenylalanine or tryptophan is present at the end of the CDR3, so a read error is the likely explanation. The rearrangement links TRBV20-1 to TRBJ2-1; no clear D. Germline V CDR1 and CDR2: DFQATT, SNEGSKA (reference sequence). The ends were cut back, 1 base at V and 5 bases at J, with 12 bases in the middle. The CDR3 has 14 residues. CDR3 in amino acids: CSARVLAYHNEQFL. The CDR3 bases are TGCAGTGCTAGAGTTCTTGCCTACCACAATGAGCAGTTCCTC.

Details on this clonotype: Given a much more abundant clone one base away, this may be a read error. The rearrangement joins TRBV4-1 to TRBJ2-7; possibly TRBD1 for D (6 bases). The CDR3 totals 15 residues. The V gene's germline CDR1 is MGHRA and CDR2 YSYEKL. CDR3 DNA sequence: TGCGCCAGCAGCCAAAGAGGGCAGGGGAACTACGAGCCGTACTTC. It codes for CASSQRGQGNYEPYF.

This clonotype was seen ten or more times. This chain uses TRBV6-1 with TRBJ2-7, with D hard to call. Deletions cut 5 bases from V and 3 bases from J, with 2 bases between. The CDR3 runs to 10 residues. Germline V gene sequence: CDR1 MNHNS, CDR2 SASEGT. The CDR3 sequence: CASSFYEQYF. CDR3 coding DNA: TGTGCCAGCAGTTTCTACGAGCAGTACTTC.

This clonotype was seen at least ten times. The V call is TRBV4-1, the J call TRBJ2-1; 10 nucleotides match TRBD2. Germline V lookup: CDR1 MGHRA, CDR2 YSYEKL. V shed 0 bases and J 7 bases; nucleotides not matched to a gene: 6. This CDR3 is 16 amino acids long. CDR3: CASSQDLLAGVNEQFF. The DNA for the CDR3 is TGCGCCAGCAGCCAAGATCTCCTAGCGGGAGTTAATGAGCAGTTCTTC.

This clonotype showed up just a few times. The gene calls are TRBV28 and TRBJ2-3; no reliable D call. V lost 5 bases, J lost 8 bases, and 17 bases lay in between. The CDR3 extends over 14 amino acids. Germline CDR1 is MDHEN and CDR2 is SYDVKM. The CDR3 DNA reads TGTGCCAGCAGTCCCCCCCTTCAGTCAGGTACGCAGTATTTT. This translates into CASSPPLQSGTQYF.

In its sample, this clonotype was seen many times. The chain is built from TRBV4-3 and TRBJ2-7; maybe TRBD1 (7 bases). The CDR3 extends over 15 amino acids. Trimming stripped 1 base from V and 3 bases from J, with 13 bases between. The germline CDR1 and CDR2 sequences are LGHNA and YSLEER. The CDR3 loop reads CASSQGAGGYYEQYF. CDR3 nucleotides: TGCGCCAGCAGCCAAGGGGCAGGGGGGTACTACGAGCAGTACTTC.

In the case of this clonotype: A much bigger clone sits one base away, suggesting this may be a read error. This chain uses TRBV7-3 with TRBJ2-1; D may be TRBD2 (6 bases). This CDR3 spans 14 amino acids. The germline gives CDR1 SGHTA, CDR2 FQGTGA. The CDR3 coding sequence is TGTGCCAGCAGCTTAAGAGGCGGGGCAACCGAGCAGTCCTTC. Its protein is CASSLRGGATEQSF.

As regards this clonotype: A much larger clone lies one base from this, so it may be a read error. This chain joins TRBV7-9 and TRBJ1-1, with no clear D. V dropped 8 bases and J dropped 2 bases, with 9 bases sitting between them. Germline lookup yields CDR1 SEHNR and CDR2 FQNEAQ (reference sequence). This CDR3 is built from 12 residues. CDR3 residues: CASCSLNTEAFF. The DNA for the CDR3 is TGTGCCAGCTGCTCACTAAACACTGAAGCTTTCTTT.